This T cell receptor beta chain was sequenced during a study of vaccination and CD4 T cells after COVID-19. At the level of the study: Every participant had a vaccine, which was either BNT162b2 or mRNA-1273, given in two doses.

Comment on this clonotype: Its antigen remains unidentified.

Trimming cost V 4 bases and J 2 bases, with 8 bases left between them. The germline CDR1 and CDR2 sequences are ENHRY and SYGVKD. The CDR3 has 14 residues. The Oncomine TCR Beta short-read assay sequenced DNA from cultured CD4+ T cells. One entry per CDR3 protein results from TCRdb running MiXCR on the PCR reads. This sample has approximately 4,000 distinct CDR3 sequences, with over 30% found just once. Regarding treatment: roughly 11-day PBMC culture with coronavirus spike peptide pools or control peptides (ViraFEST assay). Expanded clonotypes were found by TCR sequencing after peptide-pool stimulation (ViraFEST). IL-2 at approximately 10 IU/ml and peptide pools at approximately 10 ug/ml were added to PBMCs cultured at around 2 million per well.

This receptor was taken from a human donor who had recovered from COVID-19. Source material: CD4+ T cells from blood, cultured in vitro. J is TRBJ2-2 and V is TRBV10-3; D ambiguous. The CDR3 reads CAISVADNTGELFF. The CDR3 region has the DNA TGTGCCATCAGTGTGGCAGACAACACCGGGGAGCTGTTTTTT.